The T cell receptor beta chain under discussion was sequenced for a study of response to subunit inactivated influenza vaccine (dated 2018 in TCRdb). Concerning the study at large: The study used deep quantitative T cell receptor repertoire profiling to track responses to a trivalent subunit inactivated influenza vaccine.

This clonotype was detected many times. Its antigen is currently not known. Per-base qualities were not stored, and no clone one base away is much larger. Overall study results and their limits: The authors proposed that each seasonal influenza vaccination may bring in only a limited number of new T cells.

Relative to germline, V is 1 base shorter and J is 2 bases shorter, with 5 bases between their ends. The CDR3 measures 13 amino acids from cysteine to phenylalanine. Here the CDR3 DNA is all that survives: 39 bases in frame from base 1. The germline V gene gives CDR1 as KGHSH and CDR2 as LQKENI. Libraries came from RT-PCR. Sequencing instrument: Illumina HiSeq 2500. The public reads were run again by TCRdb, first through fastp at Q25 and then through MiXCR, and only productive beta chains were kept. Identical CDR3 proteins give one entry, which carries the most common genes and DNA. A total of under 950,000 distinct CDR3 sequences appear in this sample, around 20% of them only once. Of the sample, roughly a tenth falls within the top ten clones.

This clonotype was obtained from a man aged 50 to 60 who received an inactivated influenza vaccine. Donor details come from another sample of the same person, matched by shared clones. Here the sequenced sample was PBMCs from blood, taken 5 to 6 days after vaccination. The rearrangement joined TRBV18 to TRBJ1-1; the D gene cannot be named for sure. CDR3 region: CASSPQVNTEAFF. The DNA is TGTGCCAGCTCACCACAGGTTAACACTGAAGCTTTCTTT.